The 30 T cell receptor beta chains below all came from one sample that was sequenced in a study of response to subunit inactivated influenza vaccine. From the RT-PCR reads, TCRdb called clonotypes with MiXCR, one entry per CDR3 protein. The table has more than 450,000 distinct CDR3 sequences, about 11% seen once. This same sample was also taken into another study, of T cells expressing NK-cell markers. That report adds: Beta-chain TCR cDNA was generated via 5'RACE template switching with UMIs.

The source material was PBMCs from blood, sampled on the day of vaccination. The receptors come from a man aged 50 to 59 who received an inactivated influenza vaccine.

The chain employs TRBV27 and TRBJ2-3, with 9 bases lining up with TRBD2. This CDR3 has 17 amino acids. Germline CDR1 is MNHEY and CDR2 is SMNVEV (reference sequence). Unmatched junction bases numbered 11, after V lost 3 bases and J lost 4 bases. This CDR3 is CASSLYRRGGASDTQYF. CDR3 bases: TGTGCCAGCAGTTTGTATCGCCGCGGGGGGGCTTCAGATACGCAGTATTTT.

There are many counts of this clonotype. This chain connects TRBV7-9 to TRBJ2-1; D is unclear. V dropped 1 base and J dropped 8 bases, with 3 bases sitting between them. Germline V gene data show CDR1 as SEHNR and CDR2 as FQNEAQ (reference sequence). The CDR3 runs 11 residues. In DNA form, the CDR3 reads TGTGCCAGCAGCTTAGATTATGAGCAGTTCTTC. Protein sequence: CASSLDYEQFF.

This clonotype has only a few counts. The V gene is TRBV11-2, the J gene TRBJ2-7, with 7 bases identical to TRBD1. CDR1 and CDR2 from the germline V gene are SGHAT and FQNNGV. V was clipped by 5 bases and J by 0 bases; unmatched bases: 10. The CDR3 spans 16 residues. In DNA, the CDR3 is TGTGCCAGCAGCCCCCGTCCGACAGGGAGCTCCTACGAGCAGTACTTC. Translated, it gives CASSPRPTGSSYEQYF.

This clonotype was seen many times. At one end the junction does not follow the germline gene, possibly because of a read error. The chain employs TRBV5-1 and TRBJ1-6, with a possible D match to TRBD1 (6 bases). This CDR3 is built from 13 residues. The V gene's germline CDR1 is SGHRS and CDR2 YFSETQ. As DNA, the CDR3 is TGTGCCAGCAGTCCCGGACAGAATTCACCCCTCCACTTT. Encoded protein: CASSPGQNSPLHF.

This clonotype was found a few times. The chain combines TRBV25-1 with TRBJ2-1; D gene uncertain. This CDR3 is built from 14 residues. The V end was cut by 2 bases, the J end by 0 bases, with 5 bases between. From germline, CDR1 is MGHDK and CDR2 SYGVNS. CDR3 amino acids: CASSEQFSYNEQFF. The CDR3 nucleotides are TGTGCCAGCAGTGAACAGTTCTCCTACAATGAGCAGTTCTTC.

This clonotype came up a few times. The chain carries TRBV10-3 and TRBJ2-7; unclear D gene. Germline V CDR1 and CDR2: ENHRY, SYGVKD. V was pared by 0 bases and J by 3 bases, with 9 bases between. There are 14 residues in the CDR3. In DNA, the CDR3 is TGTGCCATCAGTGAGTCGCTGGCAAACTACGAGCAGTACTTC. Protein sequence: CAISESLANYEQYF.

V and J are TRBV20-1 and TRBJ2-5, with D possibly TRBD2 on 6 matching bases. The germline V gene has CDR1 DFQATT and CDR2 SNEGSKA (reference sequence). The CDR3 has 15 residues. Trimming left V 4 bases short and J 3 bases short, with 18 bases between. CDR3 sequence: CSANTWGRREETQYF. The CDR3 coding sequence is TGCAGTGCTAACACCTGGGGGAGGAGGGAAGAGACCCAGTACTTC.

The V gene is TRBV11-1, the J gene TRBJ2-1; 12 bases map to TRBD2. V lost 4 bases to trimming and J lost 0 bases; unmatched junction nucleotides: 10. Germline values: CDR1 SGHAT, CDR2 FQDESV (reference sequence). CDR3 length: 19 amino acids. The CDR3, as DNA: TGTGCCAGCAGCTCTCCGGGACTAGCGGGTGGCAGCTCCTACAATGAGCAGTTCTTC. Protein sequence: CASSSPGLAGGSSYNEQFF.

This rearrangement joins TRBV30 to TRBJ1-2; D is ambiguous. V lost 0 bases to trimming and J lost 7 bases, with 12 bases between them. The CDR3 covers 13 residues. CDR1 and CDR2 from the germline V gene are GTSNPN and SVGIG (reference sequence). Here the CDR3 DNA reads TGTGCCTGGAGTGTACTGTATCTCGCTGGCTACACCTTC. It translates to CAWSVLYLAGYTF.

This clonotype occurred a few times. Germline is not matched at one junction end, which may reflect a read error. For the CDR3, the DNA is TGTGCCAGCAGCTTAGCTCCGCGGACCGGGGAGCTGTTTTTT. It yields the protein CASSLAPRTGELFF. The rearrangement uses TRBV12-3 or TRBV12-4 and TRBJ2-2; D unresolved. The CDR3 sequence is 14 residues long.

V and J are TRBV20-1 and TRBJ2-1; 13 bases align to TRBD2. Germline lookup yields CDR1 DFQATT and CDR2 SNEGSKA (reference sequence). Unmatched junction bases numbered 6, after V lost 2 bases and J lost 5 bases. This CDR3 contains 16 residues. DNA of the CDR3: TGCAGTGCTAGAACTAGCGGGGGGGCCTTCCACAATGAGCAGTTCTTC. Its protein product is CSARTSGGAFHNEQFF.

This chain joins TRBV6-5 and TRBJ2-7; 14 bases agree with TRBD2. V lost 2 bases and J lost 5; bases outside the gene matches: 5. The germline V gene has CDR1 MNHEY and CDR2 SVGAGI. This CDR3 is 16 amino acids long. The CDR3 is CASSYGTSGRPHEQYF. CDR3 nucleotides: TGTGCCAGCAGTTACGGGACTAGCGGGAGACCCCACGAGCAGTACTTC.

The chain carries TRBV20-1 and TRBJ2-1; tentatively, D is TRBD1 or TRBD2 (6 bases each). V shed 6 bases and J shed 10 bases, with 13 bases lying between them. Germline-derived CDR1 and CDR2 are DFQATT and SNEGSKA (reference sequence). The CDR3 sequence is 11 residues long. This CDR3 is CSALGGSEQFF. The DNA for the CDR3 is TGCAGTGCGTTAGGGGGGAGCGAGCAGTTCTTC.

This clonotype was detected a few times. The genes are TRBV28 and TRBJ2-5; TRBD1 matches 7 bases. Germline CDR1 MDHEN, CDR2 SYDVKM. With V trimmed by 4 bases and J by 4 bases, 9 bases remained unmatched. CDR3 size: 15 residues. The CDR3 nucleotides read TGTGCCAGCAGTTCCTCCACAGGGGTGCGAGAGACCCAGTACTTC. Protein: CASSSSTGVRETQYF.

This clonotype was seen repeatedly, ten times or more. The chain has TRBV9 and TRBJ1-4; the D gene is possibly TRBD1 (5 bases). The germline CDR1 and CDR2 sequences are SGDLS and YYNGEE. The CDR3 loop spans 13 amino acids. Trimming took off 2 bases at V and 8 bases at J, with 10 bases between the two ends. CDR3 nucleotide sequence: TGTGCCAGCAGCGTCTCAGGGAACGAAAAACTGTTTTTT. Translated: CASSVSGNEKLFF.

Concerning this clonotype: One base away lies a much larger clone, so this may be a sequencing read error. The rearrangement links TRBV14 to TRBJ2-1; unclear D gene. V was cut by 3 bases and J by 8 bases, with 14 bases left in between. This CDR3 has 14 residues. Per the germline V gene, CDR1 is SGHDN and CDR2 is FVKESK. Here the CDR3 reads CASSQCGSIYEQFF. The CDR3 nucleotides read TGTGCCAGCAGCCAGTGCGGATCAATTTATGAGCAGTTCTTC.

In its sample, this clonotype was seen a few times. V usage is TRBV7-2 and J usage is TRBJ2-1; D is perhaps TRBD1 or TRBD2 (5 bases each). From germline, CDR1 is SGHTA and CDR2 FQGNSA. V was cut by 5 bases and J by 0 bases, with 11 bases left in between. The CDR3 is 15 amino acids. For the CDR3, the DNA is TGTGCCAGCAGCCTCGGGACCCCCTCCTACAATGAGCAGTTCTTC. Amino acid sequence: CASSLGTPSYNEQFF.

This clonotype occurred a few times. The chain carries TRBV6-2 or TRBV6-3 and TRBJ2-7; D is undetermined. This CDR3 comprises 15 residues. Looked up from germline, CDR1 is MNHEY and CDR2 is SVGEGT. V was trimmed by 2 bases and J by 0 bases, leaving 11 bases between them. CDR3: CASSYIFFSSYEQYF. CDR3 bases: TGTGCCAGCAGTTACATTTTTTTCAGCTCCTACGAGCAGTACTTC.

The CDR3 reads CASSPSGRGDYEQYF. The CDR3 DNA sequence: TGTGCCAGCAGCCCCAGCGGGCGGGGGGACTACGAGCAGTACTTC. The chain couples TRBV12-3 or TRBV12-4 to TRBJ2-7, with TRBD2 matching 8 bases. This CDR3 has 15 residues. J gave up 3 bases and V 6 bases, and 10 bases lay outside the gene matches.

This clonotype showed up just a few times. The chain combines TRBV5-1 with TRBJ1-2; 7 positions agree with TRBD1. V shed 3 bases and J 3 bases; nucleotides not matched to a gene: 2. The germline CDR1 and CDR2 sequences are SGHRS and YFSETQ. CDR3 size: 13 residues. In DNA form, the CDR3 reads TGCGCCAGCAGCTGGCAGGGGGACTATGGCTACACCTTC. Residues: CASSWQGDYGYTF.

This clonotype was seen more than once but under ten times. The chain couples TRBV11-1 to TRBJ2-2, with 9 bases identical to TRBD1. V lost 10 bases, J lost 2 bases, and 20 bases stayed unmatched. Germline V gene lookup returns CDR1 SGHAT and CDR2 FQDESV (reference sequence). This CDR3 is built from 19 residues. The CDR3, as DNA: TGTGCCACCACGACTGGGACAGGGTGGGAGATCCCAAACACCGGGGAGCTGTTTTTT. Encoded protein: CATTTGTGWEIPNTGELFF. The variable domain in full, completed from reference TRBV11-1 and TRBJ2-2, reads EAEVAQSPRYKITEKSQAVAFWCDPISGHATLYWYRQILGQGPELLVQFQDESVVDDSQLPKDRFSAERLKGVDSTLKIQPAELGDSAMYLCATTTGTGWEIPNTGELFFGEGSRLTVL.

This clonotype was seen only a few times. The genes are TRBV7-2 and TRBJ1-6; D is perhaps TRBD1 (6 bases). The CDR3 has 14 amino acids. Trimming removed 3 bases from V and 6 bases from J, with 9 bases in between. CDR1 and CDR2 from the germline V gene are SGHTA and FQGNSA. In DNA form, the CDR3 reads TGTGCCAGCAGCTTCAACAGGGCTAATTCACCCCTCCACTTT. As protein: CASSFNRANSPLHF. The full variable domain, in which reference TRBV7-2 and TRBJ1-6 provide the parts outside the CDR3, is GAGVSQSPSNKVTEKGKDVELRCDPISGHTALYWYRQSLGQGLEFLIYFQGNSAPDKSGLPSDRFSAERTGGSVSTLTIQRTQQEDSAVYLCASSFNRANSPLHFGNGTRLTVT.

V is TRBV7-9 and J is TRBJ2-1; D call uncertain. V was pared by 1 base and J by 7 bases, with 14 bases between. The CDR3 has 15 amino acids. Germline CDR1 is SEHNR and CDR2 is FQNEAQ (reference sequence). Here the CDR3 reads CASSLDPHYLNEQFF. In nucleotides, the CDR3 is TGTGCCAGCAGCTTAGACCCCCACTATCTGAATGAGCAGTTCTTC.

This chain connects TRBV5-1 to TRBJ2-3; tentative D call: TRBD1 (5 bases). This CDR3 is built from 13 residues. V dropped 9 bases and J dropped 2 bases, with 13 bases sitting between them. Germline CDR1 and CDR2: SGHRS and YFSETQ. The CDR3 is CAIPTENTDTQYF. The CDR3 DNA reads as TGCGCCATCCCGACAGAAAACACAGATACGCAGTATTTT.

This clonotype was detected many times. V is TRBV20-1 and J is TRBJ2-4, with TRBD2 identical over 12 bases. The junction had 8 bases not matched to a gene; V was cut back by 5 bases and J by 9 bases. Germline CDR1 DFQATT, CDR2 SNEGSKA (reference sequence). The CDR3 runs 14 residues. The CDR3 sequence: CSASTSGSLRIQYF. The CDR3 coding sequence is TGCAGTGCTTCGACTAGCGGGAGTCTACGCATTCAGTACTTC.

The CDR3 nucleotides are TGTGCCAGCAGCCCAGGACAGGCCCGCTCCTACGAGCAGTACTTC. Encoded protein: CASSPGQARSYEQYF. V is TRBV14 and J is TRBJ2-7; 7 bases match TRBD1. This CDR3 comprises 15 residues. CDR1 and CDR2 (germline): SGHDN, FVKESK. V shed 4 bases, J shed 0 bases, and the junction held 6 bases outside the gene matches. Supplemented by reference TRBV14 and TRBJ2-7, the full variable domain reads EAGVTQFPSHSVIEKGQTVTLRCDPISGHDNLYWYRRVMGKEIKFLLHFVKESKQDESGMPNNRFLAERTGGTYSTLKVQPAELEDSGVYFCASSPGQARSYEQYFGPGTRLTVT.

The chain has TRBV7-9 and TRBJ2-1; D possibly uses TRBD1 or TRBD2 (5 bases each). Germline V gene data show CDR1 as SEHNR and CDR2 as FQNEAQ (reference sequence). This CDR3 spans 14 amino acids. The germline V and J ends were trimmed by 5 bases and 8 bases, with 16 bases remaining between them. CDR3 coding DNA: TGTGCCAGCAGCCCCGAGGGGAGAGTACATGAGCAGTTCTTC. Protein: CASSPEGRVHEQFF.

In its sample, this clonotype was seen many times. The chain is built from TRBV20-1 and TRBJ2-1; D unresolved. The V end was cut by 0 bases, the J end by 0 bases, with 12 bases between. Germline V gives CDR1 DFQATT, CDR2 SNEGSKA (reference sequence). The CDR3 totals 16 residues. CDR3 protein: CSARDYLRSSYNEQFF. CDR3 bases: TGCAGTGCTAGAGACTACCTAAGGAGCTCCTACAATGAGCAGTTCTTC.

The genes are TRBV5-6 and TRBJ1-5; 8 bases map to TRBD1. CDR3 length: 15 amino acids. Germline loops: CDR1 SGHDT, CDR2 YYEEEE. V trimming: 2 bases; J trimming: 6 bases; junction bases outside the gene matches: 7. For the CDR3, the DNA is TGTGCCAGCAGCTTCGGCGCAGGGGGCTCTCAGCCCCAGCATTTT. Translated: CASSFGAGGSQPQHF.

This clonotype occurred a few times. The chain uses TRBV5-1 and TRBJ2-1; TRBD1 matches 8 bases. This CDR3 is built from 19 residues. The V segment lost 0 bases and the J segment 7 bases; nucleotides outside the gene matches: 18. The germline CDR1 and CDR2 sequences are SGHRS and YFSETQ. CDR3 in amino acids: CASSLGELSIQGARNEQFF. The DNA for the CDR3 is TGCGCCAGCAGCTTGGGCGAGCTTTCTATTCAGGGGGCGCGGAATGAGCAGTTCTTC.